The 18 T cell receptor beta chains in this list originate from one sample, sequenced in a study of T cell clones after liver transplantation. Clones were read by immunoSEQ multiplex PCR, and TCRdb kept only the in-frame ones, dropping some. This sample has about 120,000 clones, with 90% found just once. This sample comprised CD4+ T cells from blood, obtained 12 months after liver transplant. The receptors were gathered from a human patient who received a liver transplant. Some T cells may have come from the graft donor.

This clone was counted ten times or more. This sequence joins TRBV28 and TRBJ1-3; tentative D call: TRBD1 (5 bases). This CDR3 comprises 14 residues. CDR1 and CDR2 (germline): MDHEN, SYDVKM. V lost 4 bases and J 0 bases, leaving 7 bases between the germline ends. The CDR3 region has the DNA TGTGCCAGCAGTTCCAGGGCCTCTGGAAACACCATATATTTT. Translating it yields CASSSRASGNTIYF.

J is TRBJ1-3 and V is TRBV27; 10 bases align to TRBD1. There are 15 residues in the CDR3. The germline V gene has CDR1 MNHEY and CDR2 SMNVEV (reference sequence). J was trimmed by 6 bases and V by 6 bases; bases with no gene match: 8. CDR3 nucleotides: TGTGCCAGCAGAGGGACAGGGGAGGGTCTAAACACCATATATTTT. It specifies CASRGTGEGLNTIYF.

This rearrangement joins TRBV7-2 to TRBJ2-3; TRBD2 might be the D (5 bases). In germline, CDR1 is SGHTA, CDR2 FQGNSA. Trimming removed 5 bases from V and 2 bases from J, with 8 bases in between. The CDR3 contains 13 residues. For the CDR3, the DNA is TGTGCCAGCAGCATTGACTACACAGATACGCAGTATTTT. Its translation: CASSIDYTDTQYF.

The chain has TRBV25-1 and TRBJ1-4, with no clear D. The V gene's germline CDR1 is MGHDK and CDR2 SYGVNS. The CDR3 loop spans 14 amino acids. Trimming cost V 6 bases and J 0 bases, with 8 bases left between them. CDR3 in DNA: TGTGCCAGCAGCAGCCTTGCAACTAATGAAAAACTGTTTTTT. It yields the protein CASSSLATNEKLFF. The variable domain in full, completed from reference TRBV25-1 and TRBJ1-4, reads EADIYQTPRYLVIGTGKKITLECSQTMGHDKMYWYQQDPGMELHLIHYSYGVNSTEKGDLSSESTVSRIRTEHFPLTLESARPSHTSQYLCASSSLATNEKLFFGSGTQLSVL.

Here the CDR3 DNA reads TGTGCCAGCAGCTTCAGCTCTGGGGCCAACGTCCTGACTTTC. Residues: CASSFSSGANVLTF. V and J are TRBV11-3 and TRBJ2-6, with unresolved D. The germline V gene encodes CDR1 SGHNT and CDR2 YENEEA. This CDR3 has 14 residues. Trimming stripped 3 bases from V and 0 bases from J, with 3 bases between. The full variable domain, its missing parts supplied by reference TRBV11-3 and TRBJ2-6, is EAGVVQSPRYKIIEKKQPVAFWCNPISGHNTLYWYLQNLGQGPELLIRYENEEAVDDSQLPKDRFSAERLKGVDSTLKIQPAELGDSAVYLCASSFSSGANVLTFGAGSRLTVL.

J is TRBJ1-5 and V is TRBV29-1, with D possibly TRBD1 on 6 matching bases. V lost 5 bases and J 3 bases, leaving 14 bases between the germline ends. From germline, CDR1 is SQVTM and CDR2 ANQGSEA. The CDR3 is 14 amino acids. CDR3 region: CSVHQGGANQPQHF. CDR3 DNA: TGCAGCGTTCACCAAGGGGGTGCCAATCAGCCCCAGCATTTT.

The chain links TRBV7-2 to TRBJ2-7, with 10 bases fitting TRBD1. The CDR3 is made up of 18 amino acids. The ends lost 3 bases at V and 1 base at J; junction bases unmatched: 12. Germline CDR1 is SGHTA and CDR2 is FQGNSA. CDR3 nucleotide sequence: TGTGCCAGCAGCTTCCTCCCGGGACAGGGGTCAGGTTCCTACGAGCAGTACTTC. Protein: CASSFLPGQGSGSYEQYF.

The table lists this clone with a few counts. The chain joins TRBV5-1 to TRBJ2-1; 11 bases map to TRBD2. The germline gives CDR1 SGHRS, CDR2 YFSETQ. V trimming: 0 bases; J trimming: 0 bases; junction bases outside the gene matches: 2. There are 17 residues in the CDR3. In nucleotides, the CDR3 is TGCGCCAGCAGCTTGGTCACTAGCGGGGGCTCCTACAATGAGCAGTTCTTC. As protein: CASSLVTSGGSYNEQFF.

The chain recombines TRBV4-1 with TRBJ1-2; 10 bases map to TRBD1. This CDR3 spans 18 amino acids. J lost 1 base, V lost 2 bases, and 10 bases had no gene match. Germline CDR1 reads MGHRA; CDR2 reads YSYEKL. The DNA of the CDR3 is TGCGCCAGCAGCCAACGGGAAGACAGGGGGCTCGGTAACTATGGCTACACCTTC. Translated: CASSQREDRGLGNYGYTF.

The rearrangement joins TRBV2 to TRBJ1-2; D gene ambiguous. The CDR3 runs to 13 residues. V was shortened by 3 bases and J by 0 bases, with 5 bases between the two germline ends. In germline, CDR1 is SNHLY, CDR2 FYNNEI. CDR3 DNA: TGTGCCAGCAGTGAGCGAGCTAACTATGGCTACACCTTC. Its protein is CASSERANYGYTF.

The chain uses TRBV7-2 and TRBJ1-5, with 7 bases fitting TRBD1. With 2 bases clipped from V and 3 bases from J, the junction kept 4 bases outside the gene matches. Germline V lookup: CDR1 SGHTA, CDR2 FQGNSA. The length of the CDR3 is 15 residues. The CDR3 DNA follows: TGTGCCAGCAGCTTACAGACAGGGTCCAATCAGCCCCAGCATTTT. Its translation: CASSLQTGSNQPQHF.

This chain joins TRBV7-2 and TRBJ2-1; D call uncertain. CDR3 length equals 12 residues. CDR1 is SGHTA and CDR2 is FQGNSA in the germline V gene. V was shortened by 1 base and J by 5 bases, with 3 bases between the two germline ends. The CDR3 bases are TGTGCCAGCAGCTTAGACCACAATGAGCAGTTCTTC. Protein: CASSLDHNEQFF.

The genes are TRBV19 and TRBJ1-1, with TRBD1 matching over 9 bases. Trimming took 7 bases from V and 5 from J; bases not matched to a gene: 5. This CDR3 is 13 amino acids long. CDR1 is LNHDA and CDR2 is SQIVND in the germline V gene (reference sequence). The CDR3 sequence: CASNRGRNTEAFF. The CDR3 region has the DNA TGTGCCAGTAACAGGGGGCGAAATACTGAAGCTTTCTTT.

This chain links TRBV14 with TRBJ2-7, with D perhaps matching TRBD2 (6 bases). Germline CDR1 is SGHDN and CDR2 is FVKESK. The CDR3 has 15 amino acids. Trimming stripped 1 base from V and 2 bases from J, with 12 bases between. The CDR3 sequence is CASSQVGLMAYEQYF. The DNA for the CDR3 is TGTGCCAGCAGCCAAGTCGGACTAATGGCCTACGAGCAGTACTTC.

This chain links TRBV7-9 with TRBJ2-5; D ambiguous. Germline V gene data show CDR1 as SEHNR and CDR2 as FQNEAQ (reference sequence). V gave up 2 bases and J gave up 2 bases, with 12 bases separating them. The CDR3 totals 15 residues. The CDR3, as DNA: TGTGCCAGCAGCTTATCCCGTCTTGGGCAAGAGACCCAGTACTTC. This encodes CASSLSRLGQETQYF.

This CDR3 is CASSSGSGVSGNTIYF. In DNA, the CDR3 is TGTGCCAGCAGCTCAGGCTCGGGAGTCTCTGGAAACACCATATATTTT. The chain is built from TRBV7-2 and TRBJ1-3, with D unclear. V lost 4 bases, J lost 0 bases, and 13 bases lay in between. From germline, CDR1 is SGHTA and CDR2 FQGNSA. CDR3 length: 16 residues.

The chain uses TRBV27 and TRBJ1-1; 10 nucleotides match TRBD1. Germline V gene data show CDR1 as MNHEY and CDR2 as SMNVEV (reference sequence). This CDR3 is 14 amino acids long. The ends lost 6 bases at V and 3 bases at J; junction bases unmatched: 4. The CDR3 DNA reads TGTGCCAGCAGGCTGACAGGGGGCTACACTGAAGCTTTCTTT. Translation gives CASRLTGGYTEAFF.

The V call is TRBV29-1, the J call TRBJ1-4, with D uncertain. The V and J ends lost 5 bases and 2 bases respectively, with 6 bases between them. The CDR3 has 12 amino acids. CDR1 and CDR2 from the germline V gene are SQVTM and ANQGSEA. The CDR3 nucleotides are TGCAGCGTTTACGTTACTAATGAAAAACTGTTTTTT. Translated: CSVYVTNEKLFF. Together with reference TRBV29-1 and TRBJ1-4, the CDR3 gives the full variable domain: SAVISQKPSRDICQRGTSLTIQCQVDSQVTMMFWYRQQPGQSLTLIATANQGSEATYESGFVIDKFPISRPNLTFSTLTVSNMSPEDSSIYLCSVYVTNEKLFFGSGTQLSVL.